Following are 18 T cell receptor beta chains from one sample sequenced in a study of sequential checkpoint blockade in melanoma. Treatment given: randomized to nivolumab then ipilimumab (arm A) or the reverse (arm B). TCRdb keeps only in-frame clones here, not all; method: immunoSEQ multiplex PCR. The table includes over 15,000 clones, roughly 70% detected once. The material sequenced was CD8+ T cells sorted from blood (inferred from file names), taken from a patient given nivolumab and ipilimumab in sequence. The source is a human donor with melanoma.

The chain has TRBV5-4 and TRBJ1-2; 7 bases match TRBD1. CDR3 length: 16 residues. The germline V gene has CDR1 SGHNT and CDR2 YYREEE (reference sequence). After removal of 3 bases from V and 3 bases from J, the junction contained 11 bases not matched to a gene. CDR3 DNA sequence: TGTGCCAGCAGCTCCGTCGCGTATACAGGGGACTATGGCTACACCTTC. Amino acids: CASSSVAYTGDYGYTF.

V is TRBV13 and J is TRBJ2-1, with TRBD2 identical over 14 bases. Germline values: CDR1 PRHDT, CDR2 FYEKMQ (reference sequence). This CDR3 has 15 amino acids. Unmatched junction bases numbered 6, after V lost 5 bases and J lost 9 bases. For the CDR3, the DNA is TGTGCCAGCAGCCCTGGACTAGCGGGGGGCCCTGAGCAGTTCTTC. Translated: CASSPGLAGGPEQFF.

The chain joins TRBV27 to TRBJ1-2; D call uncertain. Between the trimmed V and J ends, which lost 8 bases and 0 bases, there was a span of 16 bases. The CDR3 runs 15 residues. Looked up from germline, CDR1 is MNHEY and CDR2 is SMNVEV (reference sequence). The DNA for the CDR3 is TGTGCCAGCGCCCTAGGAATCACCCCTAACTATGGCTACACCTTC. Translated: CASALGITPNYGYTF.

To note about this clone: Other DNA sequences in this specimen translate into the identical CDR3. The genes are TRBV7-6 and TRBJ2-1; 10 bases are shared with TRBD2. Unmatched junction bases numbered 2, after V lost 2 bases and J lost 4 bases. CDR1 and CDR2 from the germline V gene are SGHVS and FNYEAQ. The CDR3 totals 15 residues. CDR3 sequence (DNA): TGTGCCAGCAGCTTACTAGCGGGGGAGTACAATGAGCAGTTCTTC. Translating it yields CASSLLAGEYNEQFF.

By its share, this clone is medium-sized. The rearrangement links TRBV7-9 to TRBJ2-1; 11 positions agree with TRBD2. This CDR3 spans 15 amino acids. V was clipped by 2 bases and J by 5 bases; unmatched bases: 2. Germline V gives CDR1 SEHNR, CDR2 FQNEAQ (reference sequence). The CDR3 sequence: CASSLTSGRNNEQFF. CDR3 DNA sequence: TGTGCCAGCAGCTTAACTAGCGGGAGAAACAATGAGCAGTTCTTC.

The V call is TRBV7-9, the J call TRBJ1-2; 7 positions agree with TRBD1. The CDR3 is 13 residues long. Germline CDR1 is SEHNR and CDR2 is FQNEAQ (reference sequence). The J segment lost 8 bases and the V segment lost 6 bases, leaving 9 bases of the junction unmatched. The CDR3 coding sequence is TGTGCCAGCAGTTTCAGGACAGGCTGGGGCTACACCTTC. Protein sequence: CASSFRTGWGYTF.

This chain links TRBV9 with TRBJ1-4; D might be TRBD1 (5 bases). Trimming stripped 4 bases from V and 0 bases from J, with 10 bases between. The CDR3 has 15 residues. Germline V gene data show CDR1 as SGDLS and CDR2 as YYNGEE. The CDR3 DNA follows: TGTGCCAGCAGCCGGGGGGAAGCAACTAATGAAAAACTGTTTTTT. Its protein is CASSRGEATNEKLFF.

This clone was seen only once. The rearrangement uses TRBV11-3 and TRBJ2-1, with 10 bases aligning to TRBD2. The CDR3 is made up of 15 amino acids. Unmatched junction bases numbered 1, after V lost 1 base and J lost 4 bases. Germline CDR1 SGHNT, CDR2 YENEEA. In DNA form, the CDR3 reads TGTGCCAGCAGCTTAGGGACTAGCGGTTACAATGAGCAGTTCTTC. Its protein product is CASSLGTSGYNEQFF. The full variable domain, in which reference TRBV11-3 and TRBJ2-1 provide the parts outside the CDR3, is EAGVVQSPRYKIIEKKQPVAFWCNPISGHNTLYWYLQNLGQGPELLIRYENEEAVDDSQLPKDRFSAERLKGVDSTLKIQPAELGDSAVYLCASSLGTSGYNEQFFGPGTRLTVL.

The chain has TRBV27 and TRBJ2-7; 8 positions match TRBD2. This CDR3 is 16 amino acids long. Germline V lookup: CDR1 MNHEY, CDR2 SMNVEV (reference sequence). The ends lost 2 bases at V and 7 bases at J; junction bases unmatched: 13. The CDR3 sequence is CASSLKGAGGFFEQYF. DNA of the CDR3: TGTGCCAGCAGTTTAAAAGGGGCGGGGGGCTTTTTTGAGCAGTACTTC.

The chain combines TRBV9 with TRBJ2-5; maybe TRBD2 (5 bases). Trimming removed 4 bases from V and 9 bases from J, with 13 bases in between. Germline V gene lookup returns CDR1 SGDLS and CDR2 YYNGEE. The CDR3 spans 12 residues. As DNA, the CDR3 is TGTGCCAGCAGCCCCACCGGGAAGTCCCAGTACTTC. This gives the protein CASSPTGKSQYF.

This clone was counted between two and nine times. The chain couples TRBV6-5 to TRBJ2-3; 7 bases match TRBD2. The length of the CDR3 is 15 residues. With 2 bases clipped from V and 7 bases from J, the junction kept 9 bases outside the gene matches. Per germline, CDR1 MNHEY and CDR2 SVGAGI. The CDR3 DNA follows: TGTGCCAGCAGTTACCCAGGACTAGATGGGAATACGCAGTATTTT. It codes for CASSYPGLDGNTQYF.

This sequence joins TRBV15 and TRBJ1-2; a weak D match, TRBD1 (6 bases). The CDR3 extends over 13 amino acids. Germline V gene data show CDR1 as LNHNV and CDR2 as YYDKDF (reference sequence). The V and J ends lost 2 bases and 4 bases respectively, with 8 bases between them. CDR3 residues: CATSRSDSYGYTF. Here the CDR3 DNA reads TGTGCCACCAGCAGATCGGACAGCTATGGCTACACCTTC.

J is TRBJ2-2 and V is TRBV4-2; maybe TRBD2 (6 bases). Germline V gene data show CDR1 as LGHNA and CDR2 as YNFKEQ. CDR3 size: 16 residues. The V end was cut by 4 bases, the J end by 2 bases, with 14 bases between. CDR3 sequence: CASSPNPGTNTGELFF. CDR3 bases: TGTGCCAGCAGCCCGAACCCCGGGACTAACACCGGGGAGCTGTTTTTT.

This clone was counted a few times. CDR3 region: CSVEGGRSGANVLTF. The CDR3 DNA reads TGCAGCGTTGAGGGAGGGAGATCTGGGGCCAACGTCCTGACTTTC. This chain uses TRBV29-1 with TRBJ2-6, with 7 bases lining up with TRBD2. This CDR3 region has 15 residues. Per the germline V gene, CDR1 is SQVTM and CDR2 is ANQGSEA. Trimming at V came to 3 bases and at J to 1 base, leaving 3 bases not matched to a gene.

The CDR3 DNA follows: TGTGCCAGCAGTTTAACTAGCAAAGAGACCCAGTACTTC. Amino acid sequence: CASSLTSKETQYF. This chain connects TRBV27 to TRBJ2-5; D is perhaps TRBD2 (6 bases). Germline CDR1 is MNHEY and CDR2 is SMNVEV (reference sequence). The CDR3 spans 13 residues. Trimming stripped 2 bases from V and 3 bases from J, with 7 bases between.

This clone was seen only a few times. V usage is TRBV7-2 and J usage is TRBJ1-3, with D maybe TRBD1 (5 bases). V dropped 3 bases and J dropped 4 bases, with 19 bases sitting between them. Looked up from germline, CDR1 is SGHTA and CDR2 is FQGNSA. CDR3 length equals 17 residues. CDR3 in amino acids: CASSFRGGGAVGNTIYF. The DNA for the CDR3 is TGTGCCAGCAGCTTTCGGGGTGGCGGGGCTGTCGGAAACACCATATATTTT.

The chain employs TRBV6-1 and TRBJ2-3; 7 bases align to TRBD2. The J segment lost 1 base and the V segment lost 2 bases, leaving 9 bases of the junction unmatched. The CDR3 is made up of 17 amino acids. Germline V gene sequence: CDR1 MNHNS, CDR2 SASEGT. The CDR3 nucleotides read TGTGCCAGCAGTGAACTACCGGCGGGGAGGGGCACAGATACGCAGTATTTT. Its translation is CASSELPAGRGTDTQYF.

This clone was detected once. This chain connects TRBV9 to TRBJ2-5; no clear D gene. The CDR3 has 12 residues. Germline V CDR1 and CDR2: SGDLS, YYNGEE. V lost 5 bases and J lost 2, with 7 bases in between. In DNA form, the CDR3 reads TGTGCCAGCAGTGGCCTTCAAGAGACCCAGTACTTC. This gives the protein CASSGLQETQYF.